This TCR beta chain was captured in a study of response to subunit inactivated influenza vaccine. TCRdb itself ran the RT-PCR reads through MiXCR, one entry per CDR3 protein. Among 650,000 or so distinct CDR3 sequences, around 15% were seen once, and the ten largest hold 7.5% to 9%. Deletions cut 4 bases from V and 0 bases from J, with 10 bases between. This CDR3 is 15 amino acids long. Germline loops: CDR1 SNHLY, CDR2 FYNNEI. Study outcomes and limitations: T cells newly recruited by each seasonal influenza vaccination are few, the authors suggested.

This clonotype was detected only a few times. The antigen is undetermined. The material sequenced was PBMCs from blood, taken 14 to 15 days before vaccination. This receptor was taken from a man aged 45-60 years who received an inactivated influenza vaccine. The chain has TRBV2 and TRBJ2-1; no reliable D call. The CDR3 nucleotides are TGTGCCAGCAGTGGTAGCTTAAGCTCCTACAATGAGCAGTTCTTC. Its protein product is CASSGSLSSYNEQFF.